This T cell receptor beta chain was sequenced in a study of blood T cell repertoires in COVID-19. Study information: Sources were T cells, B-cell-depleted T cells, or PBMCs; the material itself was cDNA or gDNA.

In its sample, this clone was seen once. Study processing details: Reference gene primers were amplified, and this amplification served to estimate nucleated cell counts. Here immunoSEQ multiplex PCR was the method, and the copy in TCRdb shows in-frame clones only, minus some. The D gene and trimming were derived from the DNA, and the V and J assignments and clone size from that table. The sample shows over 350,000 clones, 85% to 90% of them seen only once. CDR1 and CDR2 from the germline V gene are PRHDT and FYEKMQ (reference sequence). The CDR3 totals 14 residues. The V end lost 4 bases, the J end lost 6 bases, and 16 bases lay between the germline ends.

Sequenced input: PBMCs or T cells enriched from blood (not recorded which). The sequence came from a woman in her late teens or twenties who had recovered from COVID-19. The chain has TRBV13 and TRBJ2-7; D is perhaps TRBD2 (6 bases). In DNA, the CDR3 is TGTGCCAGCAGCTCCCCCGCGGAGGGAAGCGAGCAGTACTTC. This sequence encodes CASSSPAEGSEQYF.